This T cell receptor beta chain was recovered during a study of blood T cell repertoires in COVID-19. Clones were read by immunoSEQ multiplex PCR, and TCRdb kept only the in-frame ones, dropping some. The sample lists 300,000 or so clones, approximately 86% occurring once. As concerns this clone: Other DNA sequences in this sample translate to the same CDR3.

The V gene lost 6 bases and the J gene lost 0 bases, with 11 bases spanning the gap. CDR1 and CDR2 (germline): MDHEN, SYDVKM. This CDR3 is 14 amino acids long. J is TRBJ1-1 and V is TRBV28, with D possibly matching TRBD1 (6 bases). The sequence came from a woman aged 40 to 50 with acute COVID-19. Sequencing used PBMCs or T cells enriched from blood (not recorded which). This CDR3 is CASSLTGMNTEAFF. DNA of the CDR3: TGTGCCAGCAGCCTAACAGGGATGAACACTGAAGCTTTCTTT.